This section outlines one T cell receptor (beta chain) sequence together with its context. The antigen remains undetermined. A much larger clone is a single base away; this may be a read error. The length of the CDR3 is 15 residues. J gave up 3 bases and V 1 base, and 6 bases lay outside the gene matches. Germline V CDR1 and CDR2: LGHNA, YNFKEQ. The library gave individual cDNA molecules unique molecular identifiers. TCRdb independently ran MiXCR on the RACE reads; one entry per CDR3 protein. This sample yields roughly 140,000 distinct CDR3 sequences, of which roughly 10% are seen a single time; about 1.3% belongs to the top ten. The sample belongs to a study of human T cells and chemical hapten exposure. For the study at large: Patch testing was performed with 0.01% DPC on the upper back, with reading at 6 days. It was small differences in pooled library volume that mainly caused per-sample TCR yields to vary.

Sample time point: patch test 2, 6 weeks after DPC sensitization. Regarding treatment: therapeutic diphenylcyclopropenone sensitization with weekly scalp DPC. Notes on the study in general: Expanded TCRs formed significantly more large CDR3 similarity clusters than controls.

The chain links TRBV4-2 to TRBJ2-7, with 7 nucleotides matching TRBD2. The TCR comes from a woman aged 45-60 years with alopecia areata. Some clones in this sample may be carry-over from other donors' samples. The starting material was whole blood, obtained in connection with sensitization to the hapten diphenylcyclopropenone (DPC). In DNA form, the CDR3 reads TGTGCCAGCAGCCAAGGAGCGGGAATTGTCTACGAGCAGTACTTC. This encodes CASSQGAGIVYEQYF.